The clone carrying this TCR beta chain was seen at least ten times. Its target is unknown. TCRdb re-called the 5' RACE reads with MiXCR, one entry per CDR3 protein. The data contain 450,000 to 550,000 distinct CDR3 sequences, about 5.4% of them seen just once; the ten biggest clones take up roughly 3.2%. The data belong to a study of CD8 T cells in ankylosing spondylitis. Germline CDR1 is LGHNA and CDR2 is YNFKEQ. CDR3 length equals 15 residues. V lost 4 bases and J lost 4, with 16 bases in between. Notes on the study in general: Disease-associated clones were reportedly significantly overrepresented in matched ankylosing spondylitis synovial fluid. A motif of 7 to 9 highly homologous TCR beta variants was seen as apparently characteristic of ankylosing spondylitis blood.

The V and J genes are TRBV4-2 and TRBJ1-1; perhaps TRBD1 as D (5 bases). The source of this sequence is a male donor with ankylosing spondylitis. The source material was blood, either unsorted or a sorted T cell fraction (not recorded which). In DNA, the CDR3 is TGTGCCAGCAGCCCCTTCGGGGGGGTAGGCACTGAAGCTTTCTTT. As protein: CASSPFGGVGTEAFF.